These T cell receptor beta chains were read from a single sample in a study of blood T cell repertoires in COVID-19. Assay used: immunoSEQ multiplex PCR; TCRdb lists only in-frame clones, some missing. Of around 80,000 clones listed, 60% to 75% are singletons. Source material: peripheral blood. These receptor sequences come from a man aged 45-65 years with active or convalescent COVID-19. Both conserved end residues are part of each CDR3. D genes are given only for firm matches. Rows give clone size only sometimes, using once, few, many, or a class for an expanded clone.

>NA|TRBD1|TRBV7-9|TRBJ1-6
CASSADRGEVNSPLHF
TGTGCCAGCAGCGCGGACAGGGGGGAAGTAAATTCACCCCTCCACTTT
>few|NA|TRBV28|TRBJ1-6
CASSEAQGHNSPLHF
TGTGCCAGCAGTGAGGCCCAGGGCCATAATTCACCCCTCCACTTT
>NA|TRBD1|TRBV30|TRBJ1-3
CAWSTGTGNTIYF
TGTGCCTGGTCGACAGGGACTGGAAACACCATATATTTT
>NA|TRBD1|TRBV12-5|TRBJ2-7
CASGLSGTGVREQYF
TGTGCTAGTGGTTTGAGCGGGACAGGGGTTAGGGAGCAGTACTTC
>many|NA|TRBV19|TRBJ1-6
CASSIPGVLNSPLHF
TGTGCCAGTAGTATCCCCGGGGTCCTCAATTCACCCCTCCACTTT
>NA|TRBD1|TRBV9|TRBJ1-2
CASSEETGGRRGYTF
TGTGCCAGCAGCGAGGAGACAGGGGGACGACGCGGCTACACCTTC
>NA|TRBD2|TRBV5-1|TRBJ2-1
CASSRLAGGRDEQFF
TGCGCCAGCAGCCGGTTAGCGGGGGGCAGGGATGAGCAGTTCTTC
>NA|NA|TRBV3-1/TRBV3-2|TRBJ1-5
CASSQGRINQPQHF
TGTGCCAGCAGCCAAGGGCGGATCAATCAGCCCCAGCATTTT
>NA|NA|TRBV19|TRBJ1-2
CASSIDPGTGYGYTF
TGTGCCAGTAGTATAGACCCGGGCACGGGGTATGGCTACACCTTC
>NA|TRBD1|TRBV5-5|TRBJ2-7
CASSPAGGLSFYEQYF
TGTGCCAGCAGCCCAGCAGGGGGTCTTTCCTTCTACGAGCAGTACTTC
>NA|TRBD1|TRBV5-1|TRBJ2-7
CASSSPETGVSYEQYF
TGCGCCAGCTCATCGCCTGAGACAGGGGTGTCATACGAGCAGTACTTC
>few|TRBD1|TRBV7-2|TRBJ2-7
CASSRDRVRREQYF
TGTGCCAGCAGCAGGGACAGGGTACGACGCGAGCAGTACTTC
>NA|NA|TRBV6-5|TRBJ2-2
CALSPRVGGELFF
TGTGCCCTCTCCCCGCGAGTCGGCGGGGAGCTGTTTTTT
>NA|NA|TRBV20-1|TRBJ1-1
CSASITGKNTEAFF
TGCAGTGCTAGTATCACAGGGAAGAACACTGAAGCTTTCTTT
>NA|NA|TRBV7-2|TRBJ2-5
CASSSRLGHETQYF
TGTGCCAGCAGCTCCAGACTAGGCCACGAGACCCAGTACTTC
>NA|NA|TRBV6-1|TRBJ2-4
CASSEGRRTKNIQYF
TGTGCCAGCAGTGAGGGTAGGCGGACCAAAAACATTCAGTACTTC
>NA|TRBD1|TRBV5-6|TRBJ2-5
CASSLGTGQETQYF
TGTGCCAGCAGCTTAGGGACAGGGCAAGAGACCCAGTACTTC
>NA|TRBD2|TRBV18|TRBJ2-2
CASSLALAVNTGELFF
TGTGCCAGCTCACTGGCGCTAGCGGTGAACACCGGGGAGCTGTTTTTT